Detailed here is one T cell receptor (beta chain). This CDR3 is built from 13 residues. V was clipped by 6 bases and J by 4 bases; unmatched bases: 6. Germline CDR1 reads MGHDK; CDR2 reads SYGVNS. This sample stems from a study of T cell changes during pregnancy in multiple sclerosis. TCRdb's copy holds only in-frame clones and misses some; the assay was immunoSEQ multiplex PCR. Among 40,000 to 50,000 clones listed, over 90% were seen once. The gene calls are TRBV25-1 and TRBJ2-7; TRBD1 agrees at 7 bases. The clonotype originates from a female donor with multiple sclerosis, enrolled in a pregnancy study. The sample was CD8+ T cells from peripheral blood mononuclear cells, taken in the third trimester of pregnancy. As DNA, the CDR3 is TGTGCCAGCAGCACAGGGGTAGGGTACGAGCAGTACTTC. This encodes CASSTGVGYEQYF.